The rows below give T cell receptor beta chains drawn from one sample of a study of Graves' ophthalmopathy and Graves' hyperthyroidism. MiXCR, run by TCRdb on the multiplex PCR reads, gives a single entry per CDR3 protein. This sample carries 340,000 or so distinct CDR3 sequences, about 17% of them seen once, and the ten largest clones take 12%. The sequencing input was peripheral blood. The receptors were sampled from an adult man with Graves' ophthalmopathy. Both conserved end residues are part of each CDR3. A D gene is named only where the DNA matches it firmly. Not all rows give a size; the values are once, few, many and, for expanded clones, a class.

abundance: -; j_gene: TRBJ2-7; d_gene: TRBD1; v_gene: TRBV3-1; CDR3aa: CASSQDRDRGLEQYF; CDR3nt: TGTGCCAGCAGCCAAGATCGGGACAGGGGGCTCGAGCAGTACTTC
abundance: many; j_gene: TRBJ1-1; d_gene: -; v_gene: TRBV12-3/TRBV12-4; CDR3aa: CASTLDLGLLMNTEAFF; CDR3nt: TGTGCCAGCACTTTGGACCTAGGTCTTCTCATGAACACTGAAGCTTTCTTT
abundance: many; j_gene: TRBJ2-7; d_gene: -; v_gene: TRBV20-1; CDR3aa: CGAPTGAFRVHEQYF; CDR3nt: TGCGGTGCCCCGACGGGGGCCTTCAGGGTCCACGAGCAGTACTTC
abundance: -; j_gene: TRBJ1-6; d_gene: -; v_gene: TRBV11-2; CDR3aa: CASSLIYGTENSPLHF; CDR3nt: TGTGCCAGCAGCTTAATATACGGGACGGAGAATTCACCCCTCCACTTT
abundance: many; j_gene: TRBJ2-5; d_gene: -; v_gene: TRBV30; CDR3aa: CAWTPSRETQYF; CDR3nt: TGTGCCTGGACCCCTAGTAGGGAGACCCAGTACTTC
abundance: few; j_gene: TRBJ2-5; d_gene: -; v_gene: TRBV29-1; CDR3aa: CSVVEVGLGETRYF; CDR3nt: TGCAGCGTTGTGGAGGTGGGTCTCGGAGAGACCCGGTACTTC
abundance: many; j_gene: TRBJ2-2; d_gene: TRBD1; v_gene: TRBV6-5; CDR3aa: CASSYSWTGNTGELFF; CDR3nt: TGTGCCAGCAGTTACTCTTGGACAGGGAACACCGGGGAGCTGTTTTTT
abundance: many; j_gene: TRBJ2-2; d_gene: TRBD2; v_gene: TRBV4-1; CDR3aa: CASSQPSGNTGELFF; CDR3nt: TGCGCCAGCAGCCAACCTAGCGGGAACACCGGGGAGCTGTTTTTT
abundance: many; j_gene: TRBJ1-6; d_gene: -; v_gene: TRBV3-1; CDR3aa: CASSPGDNSPLHF; CDR3nt: TGTGCCAGCAGCCCGGGGGATAATTCACCCCTCCACTTT
abundance: many; j_gene: TRBJ2-2; d_gene: -; v_gene: TRBV29-1; CDR3aa: CSVDGPDWSGELFF; CDR3nt: TGCAGCGTTGATGGGCCCGACTGGTCCGGGGAGCTGTTTTTT
abundance: -; j_gene: TRBJ2-7; d_gene: -; v_gene: TRBV7-2; CDR3aa: CASSLGPPYEQYF; CDR3nt: TGTGCCAGCAGCTTAGGTCCCCCCTACGAGCAGTACTTC
abundance: -; j_gene: TRBJ1-5; d_gene: -; v_gene: TRBV12-3/TRBV12-4; CDR3aa: CASSWPGQPQHF; CDR3nt: TGTGCCAGCAGTTGGCCGGGTCAGCCCCAGCATTTT
abundance: many; j_gene: TRBJ1-3; d_gene: -; v_gene: TRBV29-1; CDR3aa: CSVELPGASSGNTIYF; CDR3nt: TGCAGCGTTGAACTCCCGGGCGCGAGCTCTGGAAACACCATATATTTT
abundance: many; j_gene: TRBJ1-1; d_gene: -; v_gene: TRBV12-3/TRBV12-4; CDR3aa: CASTEGLGTEAFF; CDR3nt: TGTGCCAGCACTGAGGGACTTGGTACTGAAGCTTTCTTT
abundance: many; j_gene: TRBJ1-1; d_gene: TRBD1; v_gene: TRBV4-1; CDR3aa: CASSQPKTGINTEAFF; CDR3nt: TGCGCCAGCAGCCAACCTAAGACAGGGATCAACACTGAAGCTTTCTTT
abundance: many; j_gene: TRBJ2-7; d_gene: -; v_gene: TRBV9; CDR3aa: CASSPRARTAYEQYF; CDR3nt: TGTGCCAGCAGCCCCCGAGCCCGGACAGCCTACGAGCAGTACTTC
abundance: -; j_gene: TRBJ1-1; d_gene: -; v_gene: TRBV3-1; CDR3aa: CASSQLTFDQTEAFF; CDR3nt: TGTGCCAGCAGTCAGTTAACATTCGACCAGACTGAAGCTTTCTTT
abundance: -; j_gene: TRBJ2-7; d_gene: TRBD1; v_gene: TRBV20-1; CDR3aa: CSVKTGTATYEQYF; CDR3nt: TGCAGTGTTAAAACCGGGACAGCCACATACGAGCAGTACTTC
abundance: many; j_gene: TRBJ2-2; d_gene: -; v_gene: TRBV5-1; CDR3aa: CASSSNRDPNTGELFF; CDR3nt: TGCGCCAGCAGCTCAAATCGGGACCCAAACACCGGGGAGCTGTTTTTT
abundance: many; j_gene: TRBJ1-6; d_gene: -; v_gene: TRBV24-1; CDR3aa: CATSPRPNSPLHF; CDR3nt: TGTGCCACCAGCCCACGGCCGAATTCACCCCTCCACTTT
abundance: many; j_gene: TRBJ2-7; d_gene: TRBD1; v_gene: TRBV6-5; CDR3aa: CASSYGTGGDYEQYF; CDR3nt: TGTGCCAGCAGTTACGGGACAGGGGGAGACTACGAGCAGTACTTC
abundance: many; j_gene: TRBJ2-2; d_gene: -; v_gene: TRBV7-7; CDR3aa: CASSPLRLVANTGELFF; CDR3nt: TGTGCTAGCAGCCCCCTGAGACTAGTCGCGAACACCGGGGAGCTGTTTTTT
abundance: many; j_gene: TRBJ1-2; d_gene: -; v_gene: TRBV30; CDR3aa: CAWSVQGYYGYTF; CDR3nt: TGTGCCTGGAGTGTACAGGGCTACTATGGCTACACCTTC
abundance: -; j_gene: TRBJ2-2; d_gene: TRBD1; v_gene: TRBV6-1; CDR3aa: CASSERTGTRGELFF; CDR3nt: TGTGCCAGCAGTGAGCGGACAGGGACAAGGGGGGAGCTGTTTTTT
abundance: many; j_gene: TRBJ2-7; d_gene: TRBD2; v_gene: TRBV20-1; CDR3aa: CSAPTRTSGRASTYEQYF; CDR3nt: TGCAGTGCTCCCACCCGGACTAGCGGGAGGGCTAGTACCTACGAGCAGTACTTC
abundance: many; j_gene: TRBJ2-7; d_gene: -; v_gene: TRBV11-2; CDR3aa: CASSSSPGRSYEQYF; CDR3nt: TGTGCCAGCAGCTCCAGCCCGGGACGGTCCTACGAGCAGTACTTC
abundance: -; j_gene: TRBJ2-7; d_gene: -; v_gene: TRBV28; CDR3aa: CASSSPGERYF; CDR3nt: TGTGCCAGCAGTTCTCCAGGGGAGCGGTACTTC